These 17 T cell receptor beta chains originate from one sample sequenced in a study of neoadjuvant nivolumab and ipilimumab in lung cancer. Generated by immunoSEQ multiplex PCR, the TCRdb table keeps only in-frame clones and is missing some. Among roughly 8,600 clones listed, approximately 80% were seen once. This sample comprised tumor tissue, obtained after neoadjuvant nivolumab, alone or with ipilimumab, at or shortly before surgery. These receptors were obtained from an adult with non-small cell lung cancer.

V usage is TRBV18 and J usage is TRBJ2-7, with no clear D. Per germline, CDR1 KGHSH and CDR2 LQKENI. V lost 2 bases, J lost 1 base, and 15 bases lay in between. CDR3 size: 16 residues. CDR3 protein: CASSPSEATLSYEQYF. DNA of the CDR3: TGTGCCAGCTCACCAAGCGAGGCTACGCTTTCCTACGAGCAGTACTTC.

This chain links TRBV7-9 with TRBJ1-2, with 7 positions matching TRBD1. Trimming cost V 5 bases and J 4 bases; bases outside gene matches: 10. Germline loops: CDR1 SEHNR, CDR2 FQNEAQ (reference sequence). This CDR3 has 15 residues. The DNA of the CDR3 is TGTGCCAGCAGCGCCGGGACAGAGTTATTCTATGGCTACACCTTC. This encodes CASSAGTELFYGYTF. Full variable domain (outside the CDR3, taken from reference TRBV7-9 and TRBJ1-2): DTGVSQNPRHKITKRGQNVTFRCDPISEHNRLYWYRQTLGQGPEFLTYFQNEAQLEKSRLLSDRFSAERPKGSFSTLEIQRTEQGDSAMYLCASSAGTELFYGYTFGSGTRLTVV.

The chain recombines TRBV6-1 with TRBJ1-2, with TRBD1 as a possible D gene (5 bases). Germline assignment: CDR1 MNHNS and CDR2 SASEGT. Trimming stripped 1 base from V and 2 bases from J, with 14 bases between. The CDR3 has 16 amino acids. The CDR3 DNA sequence: TGTGCCAGCAGTGAAGTAGGCCGGAGGGGAAACTATGGCTACACCTTC. It is translated as CASSEVGRRGNYGYTF.

The genes are TRBV14 and TRBJ2-2, with D tentatively TRBD2 (5 bases). CDR3 length: 19 amino acids. Germline V gene data show CDR1 as SGHDN and CDR2 as FVKESK. Deletions cut 2 bases from V and 4 bases from J, with 23 bases between. CDR3 DNA sequence: TGTGCCAGCAGCCAAAAGTTGAGCAGGATTGGTGGGAGCACCGGGGAGCTGTTTTTT. The encoded protein is CASSQKLSRIGGSTGELFF.

This clone was counted once. V and J are TRBV18 and TRBJ2-3; D gene unclear. The length of the CDR3 is 15 residues. V was trimmed by 2 bases and J by 0 bases, leaving 9 bases between them. CDR1 and CDR2 (germline): KGHSH, LQKENI. CDR3 nucleotides: TGTGCCAGCTCACCATTCGATCAGAGCACAGATACGCAGTATTTT. Translated, it gives CASSPFDQSTDTQYF. The whole variable domain, filled in from reference TRBV18 and TRBJ2-3, reads NAGVMQNPRHLVRRRGQEARLRCSPMKGHSHVYWYRQLPEEGLKFMVYLQKENIIDESGMPKERFSAEFPKEGPSILRIQQVVRGDSAAYFCASSPFDQSTDTQYFGPGTRLTVL.

The rearrangement links TRBV6-5 to TRBJ1-1, with 8 bases that match TRBD1. This CDR3 contains 14 residues. V gave up 5 bases and J gave up 1 base; unmatched junction bases: 3. Germline-derived CDR1 and CDR2 are MNHEY and SVGAGI. The CDR3 DNA follows: TGTGCCAGCAGTACAGGGGGGCGGAACACTGAAGCTTTCTTT. As protein: CASSTGGRNTEAFF.

The V and J genes are TRBV4-2 and TRBJ2-7, with D perhaps TRBD2 (6 bases). This CDR3 is built from 14 residues. Trimming left V 0 bases short and J 0 bases short, with 6 bases between. The germline CDR1 and CDR2 sequences are LGHNA and YNFKEQ. In nucleotides, the CDR3 is TGTGCCAGCAGCCAAGAGGGACTCTCCTACGAGCAGTACTTC. Amino acid sequence: CASSQEGLSYEQYF.

V and J are TRBV19 and TRBJ2-1; 8 nucleotides line up with TRBD2. In germline, CDR1 is LNHDA, CDR2 SQIVND (reference sequence). V shed 6 bases and J 7 bases; nucleotides not matched to a gene: 11. This CDR3 contains 15 residues. The chain's CDR3 is CASRIDGGGRNEQFF. CDR3 sequence (DNA): TGTGCCAGTAGGATCGACGGCGGGGGGAGGAATGAGCAGTTCTTC.

V and J are TRBV11-2 and TRBJ2-3; D perhaps matches TRBD2 (6 bases). The CDR3 has 15 residues. Germline V gene sequence: CDR1 SGHAT, CDR2 FQNNGV. V lost 3 bases to trimming and J lost 2 bases, with 12 bases between them. The CDR3, as DNA: TGTGCCAGCAGCTTGGGAACTAGCAACACAGATACGCAGTATTTT. It is translated as CASSLGTSNTDTQYF.

This clone was observed a handful of times. The rearrangement uses TRBV6-1 and TRBJ2-2; 10 bases are a match to TRBD1. The CDR3 length is 15 residues. Trimming took 6 bases from V and 3 from J; bases not matched to a gene: 4. CDR1 is MNHNS and CDR2 is SASEGT in the germline V gene. CDR3 sequence (DNA): TGTGCCAGCAGAGCCGGGACAGGGGACACCGGGGAGCTGTTTTTT. Translated: CASRAGTGDTGELFF.

This clone has only one observation. The chain combines TRBV6-5 with TRBJ1-1, with TRBD1 matching 9 bases. Germline trimming cut 0 bases from V and 11 bases from J; bases unmatched to any gene: 10. The CDR3 spans 15 residues. Germline V gene lookup returns CDR1 MNHEY and CDR2 SVGAGI. CDR3: CASSYSSTGGFSAFF. As DNA, the CDR3 is TGTGCCAGCAGTTACTCATCGACAGGGGGTTTTTCGGCTTTCTTT.

The rearrangement joins TRBV5-6 to TRBJ2-3; D remains unclear. V was cut by 1 base and J by 4 bases, with 4 bases left in between. CDR3 length: 12 residues. Germline CDR1 SGHDT, CDR2 YYEEEE. CDR3 loop: CASSLSSDTQYF. The CDR3 DNA reads TGTGCCAGCAGCTTGTCCTCAGATACGCAGTATTTT.

DNA for the CDR3: TGTGCCAGCAGACAAACCGGGACACACACACCCCTCCACTTT. It codes for CASRQTGTHTPLHF. The V call is TRBV7-9, the J call TRBJ1-6, with D tentatively TRBD1 (6 bases). Trimming pared 6 bases from V and 11 bases from J, leaving 17 bases between. CDR1 is SEHNR, CDR2 FQNEAQ, per germline (reference sequence). This CDR3 is 14 amino acids long. Supplemented by reference TRBV7-9 and TRBJ1-6, the full variable domain reads DTGVSQNPRHKITKRGQNVTFRCDPISEHNRLYWYRQTLGQGPEFLTYFQNEAQLEKSRLLSDRFSAERPKGSFSTLEIQRTEQGDSAMYLCASRQTGTHTPLHFGNGTRLTVT.

The gene calls are TRBV27 and TRBJ1-1; D not certain. V gave up 3 bases and J gave up 5 bases, with 16 bases separating them. The V gene's germline CDR1 is MNHEY and CDR2 SMNVEV (reference sequence). CDR3 length: 15 residues. The CDR3 protein is CASSFIFPVGTEAFF. The DNA of the CDR3 is TGTGCCAGCAGTTTTATTTTCCCCGTGGGGACTGAAGCTTTCTTT.

The chain couples TRBV2 to TRBJ2-5; 9 bases line up with TRBD2. Per the germline V gene, CDR1 is SNHLY and CDR2 is FYNNEI. The ends lost 8 bases at V and 6 bases at J; junction bases unmatched: 13. The CDR3 covers 15 residues. CDR3: CASGKRLAELKTQYF. CDR3 bases: TGTGCCAGCGGGAAAAGACTAGCGGAGCTGAAGACCCAGTACTTC.

The chain joins TRBV29-1 to TRBJ2-1; 10 positions match TRBD2. V lost 4 bases to trimming and J lost 5 bases; unmatched junction nucleotides: 5. CDR3 size: 14 residues. The germline CDR1 and CDR2 sequences are SQVTM and ANQGSEA. The CDR3 DNA sequence: TGCAGCGTTGGGGCTAGCGGGAGACACAATGAGCAGTTCTTC. Protein product: CSVGASGRHNEQFF.

The gene calls are TRBV19 and TRBJ2-1; no reliable D call. CDR1 is LNHDA, CDR2 SQIVND, per germline (reference sequence). Trimming took 3 bases from V and 6 from J, leaving 15 bases between them. CDR3 length equals 15 residues. CDR3: CASSIDSATRNEQFF. The CDR3 nucleotides read TGTGCCAGTAGTATTGATTCGGCTACCCGCAATGAGCAGTTCTTC.